The clone carrying this T cell receptor beta chain was seen a few times. After removal of 4 bases from V and 8 bases from J, the junction contained 18 bases not matched to a gene. The CDR3 totals 17 residues. Per germline, CDR1 ENHRY and CDR2 SYGVKD. The isolated RNA, all of it, was reverse transcribed, so expressed TCRB transcripts were what got sequenced. TCRdb's table, derived via immunoSEQ multiplex PCR, lists solely in-frame clones and lacks some. The sample shows about 320,000 clones, approximately 15% of them seen only once. The record originates from a study of beta chain features in type 1 diabetes. Staining for CD45RO/CCR7/CD25/CD127/CD95/CD27 allowed sorting of CD4+ naive, central memory, regulatory and stem cell-like memory cells.

This sequence was found in a man aged 25 to 45 in good health. The chain joins TRBV10-3 to TRBJ1-2; 8 bases fit TRBD1. The material sequenced was central memory CD4+ T cells from blood. The CDR3 is CAISGGEIGTGRGGYTF. Written as DNA, the CDR3 is TGTGCCATCAGTGGCGGGGAGATTGGGACAGGTCGCGGGGGCTACACCTTC.